The next 30 T cell receptor beta chains were all read from a single sample in a study of blood T cell repertoires in COVID-19. The table came from immunoSEQ multiplex PCR; TCRdb's copy has only in-frame clones and leaves some out. Of nearly 110,000 clones in the sample, approximately 80% were seen once. The specimen was peripheral blood. All receptors derive from a man older than 75 with COVID-19, enrolled during active disease.

The rearrangement uses TRBV5-1 and TRBJ1-6, with D tentatively TRBD1 (6 bases). Trimming took off 0 bases at V and 5 bases at J, with 12 bases between the two ends. This CDR3 is 16 amino acids long. Germline V gene data show CDR1 as SGHRS and CDR2 as YFSETQ. For the CDR3, the DNA is TGCGCCAGCAGCTTGGGTACAGGGTCTGATAATTCACCCCTCCACTTT. Its protein product is CASSLGTGSDNSPLHF.

J is TRBJ1-1 and V is TRBV19, with D tentatively TRBD1 (5 bases). Trimming removed 10 bases at V and 6 bases at J, with 15 bases between. The germline V gene has CDR1 LNHDA and CDR2 SQIVND (reference sequence). This CDR3 has 12 residues. The CDR3 DNA is TGTGCCACCCTGGCGGGGGAATCTGAAGCTTTCTTT. It is translated as CATLAGESEAFF.

This clone was seen ten or more times. The chain employs TRBV2 and TRBJ2-1; the D is unclear. Trimming stripped 3 bases from V and 12 bases from J, with 15 bases between. CDR3 size: 13 residues. Germline lookup yields CDR1 SNHLY and CDR2 FYNNEI. The CDR3 nucleotides are TGTGCCAGCAGTGATGCCCTTGAGCCGGGGCAGTTCTTC. It specifies CASSDALEPGQFF.

This chain's CDR3 is CASSSPGQGFNQPQHF. In nucleotides, the CDR3 is TGTGCCAGCAGTTCTCCGGGACAGGGTTTCAATCAGCCCCAGCATTTT. This sequence joins TRBV28 and TRBJ1-5, with 9 bases aligning to TRBD1. CDR1 and CDR2 (germline): MDHEN, SYDVKM. J lost 3 bases, V lost 4 bases, and 7 bases had no gene match. The CDR3 contains 16 residues.

This clone was counted only a few times. The chain carries TRBV7-2 and TRBJ2-7, with 8 bases matching TRBD2. V lost 5 bases to trimming and J lost 1 base; unmatched junction nucleotides: 1. CDR1 and CDR2 from the germline V gene are SGHTA and FQGNSA. The CDR3 extends over 13 amino acids. Here the CDR3 reads CASSSGGSYEQYF. For the CDR3, the DNA is TGTGCCAGCAGCAGCGGGGGATCCTACGAGCAGTACTTC.

This clone was observed a single time. The chain joins TRBV12-3 or TRBV12-4 to TRBJ1-1; 7 bases line up with TRBD1. The CDR3 loop spans 13 amino acids. V was pared by 3 bases and J by 4 bases, with 2 bases of the junction left unmatched. In DNA form, the CDR3 reads TGTGCCAGCAGTTTGGGACAGCCCACTGAAGCTTTCTTT. It encodes CASSLGQPTEAFF.

This rearrangement joins TRBV19 to TRBJ2-2; D is possibly TRBD2 (6 bases). The ends were cut back, 8 bases at V and 5 bases at J, with 15 bases in the middle. This CDR3 has 14 amino acids. The germline CDR1 and CDR2 sequences are LNHDA and SQIVND (reference sequence). DNA of the CDR3: TGTGCCAGTGTAAGGGAGCGGGCGACCGGGGAGCTGTTTTTT. It codes for CASVRERATGELFF.

Regarding this clone: Other DNA sequences in this sample translate to the same CDR3. This chain connects TRBV5-1 to TRBJ1-1; tentative D call: TRBD1 (6 bases). V was pared by 0 bases and J by 2 bases, with 8 bases between. The CDR3 is 14 amino acids. Looked up from germline, CDR1 is SGHRS and CDR2 is YFSETQ. The CDR3 spells CASSLDRANTEAFF. CDR3 DNA sequence: TGCGCCAGCAGCTTGGACAGGGCTAACACTGAAGCTTTCTTT.

This clone appeared a few times. The chain uses TRBV28 and TRBJ2-5; D call uncertain. The CDR3 extends over 15 amino acids. Trimming took off 9 bases at V and 0 bases at J, with 17 bases between the two ends. CDR1 and CDR2 (germline): MDHEN, SYDVKM. CDR3 in amino acids: CASYCAVEYQETQYF. CDR3 nucleotides: TGTGCCAGTTACTGCGCCGTAGAGTACCAAGAGACCCAGTACTTC.

The chain combines TRBV15 with TRBJ2-1; 7 bases agree with TRBD2. V was pared by 3 bases and J by 6 bases, with 5 bases of the junction left unmatched. Germline values: CDR1 LNHNV, CDR2 YYDKDF (reference sequence). This CDR3 has 14 residues. The DNA for the CDR3 is TGTGCCACCAGCAGGCCAGCTAGCGGCAATGAGCAGTTCTTC. It is translated as CATSRPASGNEQFF.

This rearrangement joins TRBV29-1 to TRBJ2-3; D gene uncertain. Trimming took off 3 bases at V and 1 base at J, with 5 bases between the two ends. Germline CDR1 reads SQVTM; CDR2 reads ANQGSEA. This CDR3 is 12 amino acids long. This CDR3 reads CSVDGGTDTQYF. Here the CDR3 DNA reads TGCAGCGTTGACGGAGGCACAGATACGCAGTATTTT.

The chain recombines TRBV19 with TRBJ2-1, with D possibly being TRBD1 (6 bases). Germline CDR1 is LNHDA and CDR2 is SQIVND (reference sequence). This CDR3 contains 12 residues. V dropped 8 bases and J dropped 3 bases, with 8 bases sitting between them. The CDR3 region is CASQGSYNEQFF. Here the CDR3 DNA reads TGTGCCAGTCAGGGGAGCTACAATGAGCAGTTCTTC.

The chain links TRBV4-3 to TRBJ2-1; D is perhaps TRBD2 (5 bases). With 4 bases removed from V and 2 bases from J, the gap between germline ends came to 12 bases. This CDR3 comprises 15 residues. Germline lookup yields CDR1 LGHNA and CDR2 YSLEER. The CDR3 DNA follows: TGCGCCAGCAGCCCCCTTGGGGAGACCTACAATGAGCAGTTCTTC. Translating it yields CASSPLGETYNEQFF.

The chain has TRBV28 and TRBJ1-5; no clear D gene. CDR1 is MDHEN, CDR2 SYDVKM, per germline. V shed 3 bases and J shed 11 bases, with 23 bases lying between them. The length of the CDR3 is 16 residues. The CDR3 DNA follows: TGTGCCAGCAGTTTTCGAGGGTTCGGCCCCCCGATAGCCCAGCATTTT. Protein sequence: CASSFRGFGPPIAQHF.

The gene calls are TRBV9 and TRBJ2-1; 12 positions match TRBD2. Trimming cost V 4 bases and J 0 bases; bases outside gene matches: 2. The CDR3 loop spans 16 amino acids. Germline V gene lookup returns CDR1 SGDLS and CDR2 YYNGEE. The CDR3 DNA is TGTGCCAGCAGCCTGACTAGCGGGAGCTCCTACAATGAGCAGTTCTTC. Its translation: CASSLTSGSSYNEQFF.

Only one count was recorded for this clone. The chain combines TRBV30 with TRBJ2-1, with 8 bases matching TRBD2. There are 16 residues in the CDR3. V was clipped by 3 bases and J by 6 bases; unmatched bases: 13. Germline V lookup: CDR1 GTSNPN, CDR2 SVGIG (reference sequence). The CDR3 DNA is TGTGCCTGGAGGGCCCCCACAGCGGGAGTAGCCAATGAGCAGTTCTTC. Amino acid sequence: CAWRAPTAGVANEQFF.

There are many counts of this clone. V and J are TRBV19 and TRBJ1-5, with 8 bases that match TRBD1. Per the germline V gene, CDR1 is LNHDA and CDR2 is SQIVND (reference sequence). The ends lost 6 bases at V and 7 bases at J; junction bases unmatched: 11. The CDR3 is 15 amino acids. CDR3 in amino acids: CASSPEGQGGQPQHF. In DNA form, the CDR3 reads TGTGCCAGTAGCCCGGAAGGACAGGGCGGACAGCCCCAGCATTTT. Combining the CDR3 with reference TRBV19 and TRBJ1-5 gives the whole variable domain DGGITQSPKYLFRKEGQNVTLSCEQNLNHDAMYWYRQDPGQGLRLIYYSQIVNDFQKGDIAEGYSVSREKKESFPLTVTSAQKNPTAFYLCASSPEGQGGQPQHFGDGTRLSIL.

V and J are TRBV10-1 and TRBJ2-7; possible D gene TRBD1, 6 bases. Germline CDR1 reads WNHNN; CDR2 reads SYGVQD (reference sequence). The CDR3 is 14 residues long. The V and J ends lost 8 bases and 0 bases respectively, with 14 bases between them. As DNA, the CDR3 is TGCGCCAGCGTCGGTAAGGGGGACTCCTACGAGCAGTACTTC. Amino acid sequence: CASVGKGDSYEQYF.

V usage is TRBV6-6 and J usage is TRBJ2-1, with TRBD2 matching 12 bases. The CDR3 runs 16 residues. Germline V lookup: CDR1 MNHNY, CDR2 SVGAGI (reference sequence). Trimming took 5 bases from V and 2 from J; bases not matched to a gene: 4. CDR3 protein: CASSTRTSGTYNEQFF. CDR3 DNA: TGTGCCAGCAGTACGCGGACTAGCGGGACCTACAATGAGCAGTTCTTC.

This clone has more than one count but fewer than ten. The V and J genes are TRBV9 and TRBJ2-3; D is perhaps TRBD2 (6 bases). This CDR3 has 13 amino acids. V was trimmed by 2 bases and J by 7 bases, leaving 11 bases between them. Germline lookup yields CDR1 SGDLS and CDR2 YYNGEE. The CDR3 loop reads CASSVRRENTQYF. DNA of the CDR3: TGTGCCAGCAGCGTTCGACGGGAGAATACGCAGTATTTT. Looking up the rest from reference TRBV9 and TRBJ2-3 gives the full variable domain: DSGVTQTPKHLITATGQRVTLRCSPRSGDLSVYWYQQSLDQGLQFLIQYYNGEERAKGNILERFSAQQFPDLHSELNLSSLELGDSALYFCASSVRRENTQYFGPGTRLTVL.

The chain carries TRBV5-1 and TRBJ2-1; 10 bases fit TRBD2. CDR1 and CDR2 (germline): SGHRS, YFSETQ. The CDR3 has 16 amino acids. After removal of 4 bases from V and 0 bases from J, the junction contained 4 bases not matched to a gene. This chain's CDR3 is CASSPASGSSYNEQFF. The CDR3 DNA sequence: TGCGCCAGCAGCCCAGCTAGCGGGAGCTCCTACAATGAGCAGTTCTTC.

Here the CDR3 DNA reads TGTGCCAGCAGAGGAGTGAAAGCTACTAATGAAAAACTGTTTTTT. It encodes CASRGVKATNEKLFF. V is TRBV28 and J is TRBJ1-4; D gene uncertain. The CDR3 totals 15 residues. In germline, CDR1 is MDHEN, CDR2 SYDVKM. V was pared by 6 bases and J by 2 bases, with 13 bases between.

The rearrangement links TRBV7-9 to TRBJ2-5; D unclear. The CDR3 has 14 residues. Looked up from germline, CDR1 is SEHNR and CDR2 is FQNEAQ (reference sequence). The V gene lost 2 bases and the J gene lost 2 bases, with 9 bases spanning the gap. The CDR3 DNA reads TGTGCCAGCAGCTTAACTCAGGAACAAGAGACCCAGTACTTC. Amino acid sequence: CASSLTQEQETQYF.

V is TRBV5-1 and J is TRBJ1-6, with TRBD1 identical over 9 bases. The junction had 18 bases not matched to a gene; V was cut back by 7 bases and J by 7 bases. This CDR3 is built from 18 residues. In germline, CDR1 is SGHRS, CDR2 YFSETQ. CDR3 loop: CASGIGPRTGEANSPLHF. The DNA of the CDR3 is TGCGCCAGCGGGATCGGGCCCAGGACAGGGGAGGCCAATTCACCCCTCCACTTT.

The sample holds one count of this clone. For the CDR3, the DNA is TGTGCCAGCAGTTCGTTGGGCCAGGGTGATGAGACCCAGTACTTC. It specifies CASSSLGQGDETQYF. The chain joins TRBV6-2 or TRBV6-3 to TRBJ2-5; weak D call: TRBD1 (5 bases). The germline V gene has CDR1 MNHEY and CDR2 SVGEGT. This CDR3 has 15 amino acids. Between the trimmed V and J ends, which lost 4 bases and 5 bases, there was a span of 17 bases.

The V and J genes are TRBV19 and TRBJ2-1; 13 nucleotides agree with TRBD2. The CDR3 contains 17 residues. The V and J ends lost 5 bases and 6 bases, in that order; junction bases with no gene match: 10. Germline V gene lookup returns CDR1 LNHDA and CDR2 SQIVND (reference sequence). The CDR3, as DNA: TGTGCCAGTAGTCCGTATCGACTAGCGGGAGGTGGCAATGAGCAGTTCTTC. It yields the protein CASSPYRLAGGGNEQFF.

The table lists this clone with a count of one. The chain has TRBV19 and TRBJ1-2, with 7 bases identical to TRBD1. Germline values: CDR1 LNHDA, CDR2 SQIVND (reference sequence). The CDR3 covers 14 residues. The V segment lost 6 bases and the J segment 4 bases; nucleotides outside the gene matches: 8. The CDR3 bases are TGTGCCAGTAGCATCCCGGGACAGAGCTATGGCTACACCTTC. As protein: CASSIPGQSYGYTF.

The gene calls are TRBV27 and TRBJ1-2; D remains unclear. The CDR3 consists of 13 residues. Germline CDR1 and CDR2: MNHEY and SMNVEV (reference sequence). V gave up 7 bases and J gave up 3 bases, with 12 bases separating them. This CDR3 is CASKLGDDYGYTF. As DNA, the CDR3 is TGTGCCAGCAAGTTGGGCGATGACTATGGCTACACCTTC.

The chain links TRBV27 to TRBJ1-5; possible D gene TRBD1, 5 bases. Trimming took off 2 bases at V and 0 bases at J, with 11 bases between the two ends. Germline V gene lookup returns CDR1 MNHEY and CDR2 SMNVEV (reference sequence). The CDR3 is made up of 16 amino acids. CDR3 sequence (DNA): TGTGCCAGCAGTTTACGTGCGGACAATAGCAATCAGCCCCAGCATTTT. It codes for CASSLRADNSNQPQHF.

This clone was counted a few times. The V call is TRBV19, the J call TRBJ1-2; the D is unclear. The CDR3 consists of 14 residues. V lost 7 bases and J 1 base, leaving 13 bases between the germline ends. CDR1 and CDR2 from the germline V gene are LNHDA and SQIVND (reference sequence). DNA for the CDR3: TGTGCCAGTACCCCCTCCAGGCGTAACTATGGCTACACCTTC. As protein: CASTPSRRNYGYTF.